This entry describes one TCR beta chain. Its antigen is not identified. Library preparation (for TCRbeta) was performed with unique molecular identifiers. From the PCR reads, TCRdb called clonotypes with MiXCR, one entry per CDR3 protein. The sample has 440,000 or so distinct CDR3 sequences; around two fifths are singletons. The record originates from a study of T-cell reconstitution after alpha-beta-depleted transplantation in children. General observations from the study: The high TCRbeta diversity at day 60 in some patients came from surviving recipient T cells and thymic progenitors.

Germline CDR1 and CDR2: SGHRS and YFSETQ. The germline V and J ends were trimmed by 5 bases and 4 bases, with 6 bases remaining between them. CDR3 length: 11 residues. The clonotype was recovered from a girl aged 2 to 9 with aplastic anemia, due to receive a stem cell transplant. V and J are TRBV5-1 and TRBJ1-1, with D maybe TRBD1 (6 bases). Sample: PBMCs, taken before TCRalphabeta/CD19-depleted stem cell transplant. The CDR3 coding sequence is TGCGCCAGCAGGGACAGCACTGAAGCTTTCTTT. It is translated as CASRDSTEAFF.